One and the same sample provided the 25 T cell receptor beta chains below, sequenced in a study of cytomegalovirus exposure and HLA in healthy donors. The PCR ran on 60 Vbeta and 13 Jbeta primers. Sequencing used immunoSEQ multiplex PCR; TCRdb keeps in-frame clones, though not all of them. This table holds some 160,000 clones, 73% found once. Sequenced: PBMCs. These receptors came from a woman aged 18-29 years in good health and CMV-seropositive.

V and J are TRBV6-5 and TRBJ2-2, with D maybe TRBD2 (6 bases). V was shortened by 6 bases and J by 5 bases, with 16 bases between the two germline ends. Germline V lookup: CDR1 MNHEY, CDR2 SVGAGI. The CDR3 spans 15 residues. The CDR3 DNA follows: TGTGCCAGCAGGTCGCTATCTGGGGGGACCGGGGAGCTGTTTTTT. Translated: CASRSLSGGTGELFF.

Written as DNA, the CDR3 is TGTGCCAGCAGCTTAGCGACAAGTTCCTATGGCTACACCTTC. Amino acid sequence: CASSLATSSYGYTF. The chain couples TRBV7-2 to TRBJ1-2; no firm D call. The CDR3 is 14 residues long. V was cut by 0 bases and J by 4 bases, with 9 bases left in between. Germline V CDR1 and CDR2: SGHTA, FQGNSA.

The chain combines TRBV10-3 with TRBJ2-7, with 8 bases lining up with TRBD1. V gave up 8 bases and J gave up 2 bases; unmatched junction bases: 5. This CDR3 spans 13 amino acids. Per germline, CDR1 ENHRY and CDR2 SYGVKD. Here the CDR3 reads CAIGRTGTYEQYF. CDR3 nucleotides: TGTGCCATCGGGAGGACAGGGACCTACGAGCAGTACTTC.

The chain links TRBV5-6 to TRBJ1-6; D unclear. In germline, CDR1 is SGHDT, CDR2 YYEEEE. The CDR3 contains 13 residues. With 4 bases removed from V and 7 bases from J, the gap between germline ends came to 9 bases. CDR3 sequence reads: CASSREGNSPLHF. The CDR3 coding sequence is TGTGCCAGCAGCAGGGAGGGCAATTCACCCCTCCACTTT.

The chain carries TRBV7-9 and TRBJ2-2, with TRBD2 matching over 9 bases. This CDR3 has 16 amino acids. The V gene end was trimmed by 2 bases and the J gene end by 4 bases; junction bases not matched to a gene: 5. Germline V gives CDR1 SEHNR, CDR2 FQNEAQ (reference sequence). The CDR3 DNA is TGTGCCAGCAGCTTACTAGCGGGGTCCGGCACCGGGGAGCTGTTTTTT. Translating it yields CASSLLAGSGTGELFF.

The CDR3 DNA follows: TGTGCCATCAGTGAACGACAGGGGGGTTTCGGGACCCAGTACTTC. Protein: CAISERQGGFGTQYF. The V and J genes are TRBV10-3 and TRBJ2-5; 9 bases are shared with TRBD1. The germline V gene has CDR1 ENHRY and CDR2 SYGVKD. The CDR3 has 15 residues. With V trimmed by 3 bases and J by 7 bases, 9 bases remained unmatched.

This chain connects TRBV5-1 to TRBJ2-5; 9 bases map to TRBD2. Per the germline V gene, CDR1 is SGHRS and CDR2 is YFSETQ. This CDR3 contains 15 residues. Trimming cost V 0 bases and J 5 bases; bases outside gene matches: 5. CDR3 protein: CASSLVIAGVETQYF. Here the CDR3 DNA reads TGCGCCAGCAGCTTGGTGATAGCGGGGGTGGAGACCCAGTACTTC.

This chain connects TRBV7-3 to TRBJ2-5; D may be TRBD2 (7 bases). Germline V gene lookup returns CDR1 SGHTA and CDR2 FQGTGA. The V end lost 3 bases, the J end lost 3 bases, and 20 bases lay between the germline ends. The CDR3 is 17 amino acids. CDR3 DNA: TGTGCCAGCAGCTTTGGGGGGGGCGGGCCCTCTAAAGAGACCCAGTACTTC. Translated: CASSFGGGGPSKETQYF.

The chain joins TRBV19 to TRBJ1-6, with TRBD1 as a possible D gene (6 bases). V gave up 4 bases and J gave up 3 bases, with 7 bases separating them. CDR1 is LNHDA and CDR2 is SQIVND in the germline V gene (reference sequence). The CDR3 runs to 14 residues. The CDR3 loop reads CASSTGVYNSPLHF. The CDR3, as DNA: TGTGCCAGTAGTACAGGGGTCTATAATTCACCCCTCCACTTT.

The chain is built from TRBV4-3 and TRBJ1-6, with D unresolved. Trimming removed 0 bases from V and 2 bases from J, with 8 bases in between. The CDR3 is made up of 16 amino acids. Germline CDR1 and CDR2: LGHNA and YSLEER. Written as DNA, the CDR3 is TGCGCCAGCAGCCAAGAGGGCAGCCCCTATAATTCACCCCTCCACTTT. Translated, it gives CASSQEGSPYNSPLHF.

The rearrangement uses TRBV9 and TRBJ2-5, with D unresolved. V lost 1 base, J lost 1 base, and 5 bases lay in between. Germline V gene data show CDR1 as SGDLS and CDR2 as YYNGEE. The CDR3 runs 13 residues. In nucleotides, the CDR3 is TGTGCCAGCAGCGTAAGCTCCCAAGAGACCCAGTACTTC. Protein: CASSVSSQETQYF.

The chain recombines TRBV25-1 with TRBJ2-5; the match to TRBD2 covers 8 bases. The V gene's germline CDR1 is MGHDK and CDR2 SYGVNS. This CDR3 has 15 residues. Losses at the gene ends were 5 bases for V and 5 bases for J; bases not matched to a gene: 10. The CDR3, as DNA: TGTGCCAGCAGTACGGGGGGGAATTGGGGGGAGACCCAGTACTTC. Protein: CASSTGGNWGETQYF.

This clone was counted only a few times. Here the CDR3 reads CASSVAHNTEAFF. The CDR3 DNA reads TGTGCCAGCAGCGTAGCCCATAACACTGAAGCTTTCTTT. This chain uses TRBV9 with TRBJ1-1, with D uncertain. Per germline, CDR1 SGDLS and CDR2 YYNGEE. V gave up 0 bases and J gave up 2 bases, with 5 bases separating them. This CDR3 has 13 residues.

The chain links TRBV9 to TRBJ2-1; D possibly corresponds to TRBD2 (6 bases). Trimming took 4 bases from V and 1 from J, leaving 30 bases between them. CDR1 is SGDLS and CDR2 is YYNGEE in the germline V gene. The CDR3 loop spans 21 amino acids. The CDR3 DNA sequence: TGTGCCAGCAGCTCGACCCTCAGCGGGCCTCCACAACGGGGGTCCTACAATGAGCAGTTCTTC. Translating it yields CASSSTLSGPPQRGSYNEQFF.

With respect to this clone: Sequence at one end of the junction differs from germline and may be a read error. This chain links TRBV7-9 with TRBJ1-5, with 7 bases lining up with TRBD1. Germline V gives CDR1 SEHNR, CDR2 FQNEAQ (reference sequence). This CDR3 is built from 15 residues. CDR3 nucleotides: TGTTCCAGCAGCTTTGACAGGGTAGGCAATCAGCCCCAGCATTTT. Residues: CSSSFDRVGNQPQHF.

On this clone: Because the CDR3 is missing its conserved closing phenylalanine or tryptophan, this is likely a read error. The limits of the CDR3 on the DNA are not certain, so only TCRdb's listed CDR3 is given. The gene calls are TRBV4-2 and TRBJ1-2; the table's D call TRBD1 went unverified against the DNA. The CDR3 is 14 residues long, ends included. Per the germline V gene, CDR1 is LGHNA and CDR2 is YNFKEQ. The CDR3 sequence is CASSSQTGTAIDTL.

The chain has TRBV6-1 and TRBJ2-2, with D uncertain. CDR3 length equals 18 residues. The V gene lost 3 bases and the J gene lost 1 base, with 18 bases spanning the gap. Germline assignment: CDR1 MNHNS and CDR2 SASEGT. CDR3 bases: TGTGCCAGCAGTGACCCTGCCTGGCATAATCAGAACACCGGGGAGCTGTTTTTT. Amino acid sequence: CASSDPAWHNQNTGELFF.

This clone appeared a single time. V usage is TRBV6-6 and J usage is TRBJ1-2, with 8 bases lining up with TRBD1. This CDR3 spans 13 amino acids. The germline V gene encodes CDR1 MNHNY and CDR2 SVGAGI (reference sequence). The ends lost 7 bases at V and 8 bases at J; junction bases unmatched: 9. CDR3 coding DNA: TGTGCCAGCACCGATGGGACAGGCAAAGGCTACACCTTC. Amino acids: CASTDGTGKGYTF.

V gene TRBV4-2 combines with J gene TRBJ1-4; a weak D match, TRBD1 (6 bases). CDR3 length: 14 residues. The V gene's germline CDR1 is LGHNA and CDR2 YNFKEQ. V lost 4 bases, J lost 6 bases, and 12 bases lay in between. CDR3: CASSPGQQDEKLFF. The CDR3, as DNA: TGTGCCAGCAGCCCTGGACAGCAGGATGAAAAACTGTTTTTT.

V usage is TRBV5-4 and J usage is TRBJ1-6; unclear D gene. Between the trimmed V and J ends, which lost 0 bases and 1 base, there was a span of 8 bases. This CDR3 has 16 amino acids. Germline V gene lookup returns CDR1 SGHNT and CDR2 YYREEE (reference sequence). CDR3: CASSLVHRSYNSPLHF. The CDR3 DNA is TGTGCCAGCAGCTTGGTGCACCGGTCCTATAATTCACCCCTCCACTTT.

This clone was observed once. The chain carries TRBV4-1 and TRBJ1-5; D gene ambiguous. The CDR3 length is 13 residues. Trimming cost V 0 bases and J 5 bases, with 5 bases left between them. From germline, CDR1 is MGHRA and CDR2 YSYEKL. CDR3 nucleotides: TGCGCCAGCAGCCAAGATCTATATCAGCCCCAGCATTTT. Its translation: CASSQDLYQPQHF.

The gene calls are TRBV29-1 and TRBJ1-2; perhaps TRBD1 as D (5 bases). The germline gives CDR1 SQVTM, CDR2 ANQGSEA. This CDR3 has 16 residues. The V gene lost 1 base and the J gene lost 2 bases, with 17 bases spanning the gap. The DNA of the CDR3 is TGCAGCGTTGAAGGGGGAGGGAAGGGGCCAAACTATGGCTACACCTTC. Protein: CSVEGGGKGPNYGYTF.

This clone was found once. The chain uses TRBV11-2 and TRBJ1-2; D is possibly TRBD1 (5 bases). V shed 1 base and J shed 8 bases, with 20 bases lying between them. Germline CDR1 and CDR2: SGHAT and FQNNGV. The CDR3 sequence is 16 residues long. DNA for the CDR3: TGTGCCAGCAGCTTAGCCCGAACATCCAGGGTATGGGGCTACACCTTC. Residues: CASSLARTSRVWGYTF.

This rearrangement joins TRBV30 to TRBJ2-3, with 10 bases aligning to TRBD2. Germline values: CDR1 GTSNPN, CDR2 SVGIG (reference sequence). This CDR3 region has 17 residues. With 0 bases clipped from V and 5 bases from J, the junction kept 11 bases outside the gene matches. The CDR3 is CAWSVWRTSGVGDTQYF. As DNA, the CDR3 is TGTGCCTGGAGTGTATGGAGGACTAGCGGAGTGGGAGATACGCAGTATTTT.

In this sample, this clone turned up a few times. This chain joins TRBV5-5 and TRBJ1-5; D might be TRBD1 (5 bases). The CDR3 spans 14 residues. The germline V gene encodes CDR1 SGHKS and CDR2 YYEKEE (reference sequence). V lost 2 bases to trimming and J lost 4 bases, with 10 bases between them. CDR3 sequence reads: CASSLMGRNQPQHF. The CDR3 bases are TGTGCCAGCAGCTTAATGGGGCGGAATCAGCCCCAGCATTTT.